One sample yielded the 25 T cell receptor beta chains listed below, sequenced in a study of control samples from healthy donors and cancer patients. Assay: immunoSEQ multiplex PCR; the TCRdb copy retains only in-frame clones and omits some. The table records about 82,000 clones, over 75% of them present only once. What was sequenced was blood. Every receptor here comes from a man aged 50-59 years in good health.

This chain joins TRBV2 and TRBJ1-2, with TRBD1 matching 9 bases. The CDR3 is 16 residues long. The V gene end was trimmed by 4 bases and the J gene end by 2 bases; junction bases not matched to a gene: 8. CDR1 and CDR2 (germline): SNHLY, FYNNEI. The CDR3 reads CASSASGTGSNYGYTF. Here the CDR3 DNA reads TGTGCCAGCAGTGCCTCTGGGACAGGGAGCAACTATGGCTACACCTTC.

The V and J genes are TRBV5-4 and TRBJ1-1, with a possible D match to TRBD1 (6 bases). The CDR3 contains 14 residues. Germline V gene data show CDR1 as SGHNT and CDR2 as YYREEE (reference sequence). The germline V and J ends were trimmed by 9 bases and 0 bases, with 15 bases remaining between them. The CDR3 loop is CATTNGQMNTEAFF. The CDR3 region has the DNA TGTGCCACCACGAATGGACAGATGAACACTGAAGCTTTCTTT.

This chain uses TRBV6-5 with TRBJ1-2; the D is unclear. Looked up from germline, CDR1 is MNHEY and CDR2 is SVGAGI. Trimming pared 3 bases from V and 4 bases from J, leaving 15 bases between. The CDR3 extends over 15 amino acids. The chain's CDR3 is CASSYYRTDSYGYTF. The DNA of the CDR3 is TGTGCCAGCAGTTATTACAGAACAGATTCCTATGGCTACACCTTC.

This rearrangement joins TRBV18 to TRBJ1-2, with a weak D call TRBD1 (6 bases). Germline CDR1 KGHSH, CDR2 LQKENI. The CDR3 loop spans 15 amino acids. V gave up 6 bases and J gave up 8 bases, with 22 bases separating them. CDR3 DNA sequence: TGTGCCAGCTCGTCCGGGACACCTCCAGAGGGGGGCTACACCTTC. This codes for CASSSGTPPEGGYTF.

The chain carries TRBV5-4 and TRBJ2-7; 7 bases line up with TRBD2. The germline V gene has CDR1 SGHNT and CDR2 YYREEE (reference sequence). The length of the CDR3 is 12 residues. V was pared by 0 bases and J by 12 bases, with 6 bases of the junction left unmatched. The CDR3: CASSLEAGEGYF. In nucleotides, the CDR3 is TGTGCCAGCAGCTTGGAGGCGGGAGAGGGGTACTTC. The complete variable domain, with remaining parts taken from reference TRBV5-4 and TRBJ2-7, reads ETGVTQSPTHLIKTRGQQVTLRCSSQSGHNTVSWYQQALGQGPQFIFQYYREEENGRGNFPPRFSGLQFPNYSSELNVNALELDDSALYLCASSLEAGEGYFGPGTRLTVT.

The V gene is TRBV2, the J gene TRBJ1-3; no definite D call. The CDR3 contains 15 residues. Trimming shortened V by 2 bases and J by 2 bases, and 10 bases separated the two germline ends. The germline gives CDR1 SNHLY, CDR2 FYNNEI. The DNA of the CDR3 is TGTGCCAGCAGTGAAAAGGGTGACGCTGGAAACACCATATATTTT. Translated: CASSEKGDAGNTIYF.

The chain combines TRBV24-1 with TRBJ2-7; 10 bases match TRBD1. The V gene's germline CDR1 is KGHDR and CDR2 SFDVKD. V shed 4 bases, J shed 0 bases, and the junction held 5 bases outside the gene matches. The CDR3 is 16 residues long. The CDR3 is CATSDRDRGLSYEQYV. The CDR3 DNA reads TGTGCCACCAGTGACCGGGACAGGGGACTCTCCTACGAGCAGTACGTC.

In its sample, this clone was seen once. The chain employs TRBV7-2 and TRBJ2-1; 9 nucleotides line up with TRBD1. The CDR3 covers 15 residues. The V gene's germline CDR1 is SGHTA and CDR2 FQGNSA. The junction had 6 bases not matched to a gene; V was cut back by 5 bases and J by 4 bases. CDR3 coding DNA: TGTGCCAGCAGCCCTTATGGGACAGGGTACAATGAGCAGTTCTTC. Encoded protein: CASSPYGTGYNEQFF.

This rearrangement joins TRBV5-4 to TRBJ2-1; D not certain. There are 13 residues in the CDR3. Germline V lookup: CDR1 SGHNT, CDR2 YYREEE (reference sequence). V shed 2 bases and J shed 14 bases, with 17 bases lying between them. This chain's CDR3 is CASSFRHGGPKFF. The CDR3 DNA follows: TGTGCCAGCAGCTTTCGTCACGGTGGCCCGAAGTTCTTC.

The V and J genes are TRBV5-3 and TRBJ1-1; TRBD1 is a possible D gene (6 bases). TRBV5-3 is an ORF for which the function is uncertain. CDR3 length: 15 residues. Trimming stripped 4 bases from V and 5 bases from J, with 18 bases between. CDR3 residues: CARSPGNRVGTEAFF. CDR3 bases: TGTGCCAGAAGCCCAGGAAACAGGGTTGGGACTGAAGCTTTCTTT.

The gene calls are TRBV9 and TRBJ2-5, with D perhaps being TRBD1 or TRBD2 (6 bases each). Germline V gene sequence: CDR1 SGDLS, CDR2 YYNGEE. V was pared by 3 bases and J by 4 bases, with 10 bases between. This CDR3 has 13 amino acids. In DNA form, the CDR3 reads TGTGCCAGCAGCGGCAAGGGGGGAGAGACCCAGTACTTC. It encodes CASSGKGGETQYF.

The CDR3 region is CASSGLSRGAGNTIYF. In DNA form, the CDR3 reads TGTGCCAGCAGTGGGCTTTCTCGAGGGGCTGGAAACACCATATATTTT. The rearrangement links TRBV6-1 to TRBJ1-3, with D maybe TRBD1 (5 bases). The V end lost 4 bases, the J end lost 2 bases, and 15 bases lay between the germline ends. The CDR3 runs to 16 residues. Germline assignment: CDR1 MNHNS and CDR2 SASEGT.

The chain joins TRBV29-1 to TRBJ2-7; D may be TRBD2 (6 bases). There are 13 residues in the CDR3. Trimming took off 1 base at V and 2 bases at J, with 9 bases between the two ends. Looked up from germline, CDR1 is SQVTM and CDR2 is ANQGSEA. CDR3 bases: TGCAGCGTTGAAGTGGCGGGAACCTACGAGCAGTACTTC. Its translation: CSVEVAGTYEQYF.

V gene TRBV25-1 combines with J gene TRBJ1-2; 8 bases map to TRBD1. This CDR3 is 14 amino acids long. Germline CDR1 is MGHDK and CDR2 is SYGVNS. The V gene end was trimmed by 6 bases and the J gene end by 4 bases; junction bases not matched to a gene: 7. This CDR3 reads CASRDRAGTYGYTF. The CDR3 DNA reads TGTGCCAGCAGGGACAGGGCAGGAACCTATGGCTACACCTTC.

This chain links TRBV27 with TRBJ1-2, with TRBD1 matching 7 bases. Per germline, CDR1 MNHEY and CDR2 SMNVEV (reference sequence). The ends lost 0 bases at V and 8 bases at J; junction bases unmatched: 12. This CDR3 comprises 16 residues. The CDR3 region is CASSLSEGALVGGYTF. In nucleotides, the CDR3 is TGTGCCAGCAGTTTATCGGAGGGGGCTCTGGTTGGGGGCTACACCTTC.

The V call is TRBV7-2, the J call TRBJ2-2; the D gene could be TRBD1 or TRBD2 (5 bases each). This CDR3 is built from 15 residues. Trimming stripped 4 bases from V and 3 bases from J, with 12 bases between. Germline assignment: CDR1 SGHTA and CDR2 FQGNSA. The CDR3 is CASSWKGPHTGELFF. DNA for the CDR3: TGTGCCAGCAGCTGGAAGGGACCGCACACCGGGGAGCTGTTTTTT.

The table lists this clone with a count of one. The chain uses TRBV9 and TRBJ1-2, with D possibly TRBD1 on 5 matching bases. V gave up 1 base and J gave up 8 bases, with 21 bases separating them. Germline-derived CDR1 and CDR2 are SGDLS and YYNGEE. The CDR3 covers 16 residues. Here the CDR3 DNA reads TGTGCCAGCAGCGTATCGTCGGAGGCCGCCGGGGGGGGCTACACCTTC. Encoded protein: CASSVSSEAAGGGYTF.

CDR3 in amino acids: CASSSPSREGTDTQYF. CDR3 DNA sequence: TGTGCCAGCAGTTCCCCCTCTAGAGAGGGGACAGATACGCAGTATTTT. V and J are TRBV27 and TRBJ2-3; D may match TRBD1 or TRBD2 (5 bases each). Trimming removed 4 bases at V and 3 bases at J, with 17 bases between. Germline CDR1 reads MNHEY; CDR2 reads SMNVEV (reference sequence). The CDR3 runs to 16 residues.

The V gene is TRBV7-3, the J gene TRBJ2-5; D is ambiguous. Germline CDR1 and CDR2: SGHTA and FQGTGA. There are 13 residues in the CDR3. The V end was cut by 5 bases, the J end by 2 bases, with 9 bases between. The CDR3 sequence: CASSPDGQETQYF. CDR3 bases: TGTGCCAGCAGCCCCGACGGTCAAGAGACCCAGTACTTC.

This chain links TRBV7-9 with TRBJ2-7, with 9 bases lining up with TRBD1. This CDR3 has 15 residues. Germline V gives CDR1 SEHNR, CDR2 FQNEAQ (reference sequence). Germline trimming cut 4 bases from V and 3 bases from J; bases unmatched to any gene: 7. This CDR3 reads CASSSLDRGDYEQYF. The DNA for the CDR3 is TGTGCCAGCAGCTCTTTGGACAGGGGAGACTACGAGCAGTACTTC.

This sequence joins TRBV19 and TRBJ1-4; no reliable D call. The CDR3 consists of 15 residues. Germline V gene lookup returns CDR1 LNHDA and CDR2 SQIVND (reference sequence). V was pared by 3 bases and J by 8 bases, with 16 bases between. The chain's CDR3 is CASSIEDRGGEKLFF. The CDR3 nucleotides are TGTGCCAGTAGTATTGAGGACCGGGGTGGAGAAAAACTGTTTTTT.

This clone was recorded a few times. The CDR3 DNA reads TGTGCCAGTAGTGCCCTCGGCGCGGGAGGGTTCACAGATACGCAGTATTTT. It specifies CASSALGAGGFTDTQYF. The V gene is TRBV19, the J gene TRBJ2-3; TRBD2 agrees at 9 bases. Germline trimming cut 5 bases from V and 2 bases from J; bases unmatched to any gene: 11. The CDR3 is 17 residues long. CDR1 and CDR2 from the germline V gene are LNHDA and SQIVND (reference sequence).

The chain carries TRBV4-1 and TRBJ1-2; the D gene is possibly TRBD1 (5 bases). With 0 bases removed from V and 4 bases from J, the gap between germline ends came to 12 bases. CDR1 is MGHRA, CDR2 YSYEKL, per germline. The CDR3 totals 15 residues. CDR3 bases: TGCGCCAGCAGCCAAGAGTACAGGAGAACCTATGGCTACACCTTC. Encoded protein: CASSQEYRRTYGYTF.

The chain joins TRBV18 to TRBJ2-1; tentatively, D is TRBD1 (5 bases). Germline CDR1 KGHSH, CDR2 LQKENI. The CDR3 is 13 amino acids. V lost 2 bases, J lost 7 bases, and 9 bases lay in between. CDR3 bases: TGTGCCAGCTCACCAGACAGAGGAAATGAGCAGTTCTTC. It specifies CASSPDRGNEQFF.

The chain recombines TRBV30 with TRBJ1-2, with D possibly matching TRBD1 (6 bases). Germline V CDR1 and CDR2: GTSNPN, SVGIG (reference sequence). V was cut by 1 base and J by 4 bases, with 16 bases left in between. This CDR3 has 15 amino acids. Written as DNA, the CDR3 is TGTGCCTGGAGTGAATCGTGGAGACAGGTCTATGGCTACACCTTC. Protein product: CAWSESWRQVYGYTF.